The 3 T cell receptor beta chains in this list originate from one sample, sequenced in a study of blood T cell repertoires in COVID-19. TCRdb's copy holds only in-frame clones and misses some; the assay was immunoSEQ multiplex PCR. Counted here are roughly 160,000 clones, around 90% occurring once; the ten biggest clones make up roughly 25%. Sample: peripheral blood. The receptors were sampled from a man aged 55 to 70 with acute or convalescent COVID-19.

The count of this clone is one. V and J are TRBV9 and TRBJ2-1; D gene uncertain. The germline V and J ends were trimmed by 4 bases and 5 bases, with 13 bases remaining between them. The CDR3 contains 14 residues. Germline V gene lookup returns CDR1 SGDLS and CDR2 YYNGEE. This CDR3 is CASSRSGWDNEQFF. The DNA for the CDR3 is TGTGCCAGCAGCAGATCAGGATGGGACAATGAGCAGTTCTTC.

This clone was observed a few times. The chain carries TRBV6-5 and TRBJ2-7; TRBD1 matches 10 bases. The ends lost 2 bases at V and 2 bases at J; junction bases unmatched: 3. The CDR3 covers 15 residues. Germline lookup yields CDR1 MNHEY and CDR2 SVGAGI. The CDR3, as DNA: TGTGCCAGCAGTTACATAGGGACAGGGGCCTACGAGCAGTACTTC. It encodes CASSYIGTGAYEQYF.

The chain joins TRBV18 to TRBJ2-7; 8 nucleotides match TRBD1. The CDR3 sequence is 16 residues long. Germline V gene sequence: CDR1 KGHSH, CDR2 LQKENI. Germline trimming cut 4 bases from V and 4 bases from J; bases unmatched to any gene: 12. Here the CDR3 DNA reads TGTGCCAGCTCACGGGACAGGCCGACTCGGGGGTACGAGCAGTACTTC. This encodes CASSRDRPTRGYEQYF. The full variable domain, with the rest looked up from reference TRBV18 and TRBJ2-7, is NAGVMQNPRHLVRRRGQEARLRCSPMKGHSHVYWYRQLPEEGLKFMVYLQKENIIDESGMPKERFSAEFPKEGPSILRIQQVVRGDSAAYFCASSRDRPTRGYEQYFGPGTRLTVT.